Listed below are T cell receptor beta chains from one sample, sequenced in a study of radiation and T cells in renal cell carcinoma. Clones were read by immunoSEQ multiplex PCR, and TCRdb kept only the in-frame ones, dropping some. The table includes 100,000 to 150,000 clones, 80% to 85% detected once. Sample: blood, taken from a patient whose treatment included radiotherapy and nephrectomy. The origin of the receptors is a woman aged 60 to 75 with renal cell carcinoma. CDR3s include the opening cysteine and the closing phenylalanine or tryptophan. D genes are given only for firm matches. A clone size is listed for some rows: how often the clone was seen (once, few, many), or a class if it is expanded.

len: 13
d_gene: .
j_gene: TRBJ2-7
abundance: .
v_gene: TRBV5-1
CDR3aa: CASSPGTEPEQYF
CDR3nt: TGCGCCAGCAGCCCCGGGACGGAACCCGAGCAGTACTTC

len: 13
d_gene: .
j_gene: TRBJ2-3
abundance: .
v_gene: TRBV5-8
CDR3aa: CASTLNGRRTQYF
CDR3nt: TGTGCCAGCACCCTAAACGGCCGGAGGACGCAGTATTTT

len: 15
d_gene: TRBD2
j_gene: TRBJ2-1
abundance: .
v_gene: TRBV29-1
CDR3aa: CSVDFREGLYNEQFF
CDR3nt: TGCAGCGTTGATTTCCGGGAGGGCCTGTACAATGAGCAGTTCTTC

len: 15
d_gene: .
j_gene: TRBJ1-1
abundance: .
v_gene: TRBV7-6
CDR3aa: CASSLTGGASLEAFF
CDR3nt: TGTGCCAGCAGCTTGACCGGCGGGGCATCACTTGAAGCTTTCTTT

len: 13
d_gene: .
j_gene: TRBJ1-1
abundance: .
v_gene: TRBV27
CDR3aa: CASSLGGNTEAFF
CDR3nt: TGTGCCAGCAGTTTAGGGGGAAACACTGAAGCTTTCTTT

len: 14
d_gene: .
j_gene: TRBJ1-5
abundance: .
v_gene: TRBV6-1
CDR3aa: CASSTLDSNQPQHF
CDR3nt: TGTGCCAGCAGTACTCTCGATAGCAATCAGCCCCAGCATTTT

len: 16
d_gene: TRBD2
j_gene: TRBJ2-2
abundance: .
v_gene: TRBV13
CDR3aa: CASSSGLAGPTGELFF
CDR3nt: TGTGCCAGCAGCTCCGGACTAGCGGGTCCCACCGGGGAGCTGTTTTTT

len: 13
d_gene: .
j_gene: TRBJ2-5
abundance: .
v_gene: TRBV29-1
CDR3aa: CSVDMAGRETQYF
CDR3nt: TGCAGCGTTGATATGGCAGGGCGGGAGACCCAGTACTTC

len: 14
d_gene: .
j_gene: TRBJ2-3
abundance: .
v_gene: TRBV9
CDR3aa: CASSPSGSTDTQYF
CDR3nt: TGTGCCAGCAGCCCTAGTGGGAGCACAGATACGCAGTATTTT

len: 14
d_gene: TRBD1
j_gene: TRBJ2-7
abundance: .
v_gene: TRBV7-6
CDR3aa: CASSLGTGGHEQYF
CDR3nt: TGTGCCAGCAGCTTAGGGACAGGGGGCCACGAGCAGTACTTC

len: 14
d_gene: .
j_gene: TRBJ1-5
abundance: once
v_gene: TRBV29-1
CDR3aa: CSVGSGVRNQPQHF
CDR3nt: TGCAGCGTTGGATCTGGGGTAAGAAATCAGCCCCAGCATTTT

len: 15
d_gene: .
j_gene: TRBJ1-2
abundance: .
v_gene: TRBV19
CDR3aa: CASSVAGTLNYGYTF
CDR3nt: TGTGCCAGTAGTGTAGCCGGGACTTTGAACTATGGCTACACCTTC

len: 16
d_gene: .
j_gene: TRBJ1-3
abundance: once
v_gene: TRBV2
CDR3aa: CASSLGLANSGNTIYF
CDR3nt: TGTGCCAGCAGTTTGGGGCTGGCCAACTCTGGAAACACCATATATTTT

len: 15
d_gene: .
j_gene: TRBJ2-7
abundance: .
v_gene: TRBV4-1
CDR3aa: CASSRYGTGDYEQYF
CDR3nt: TGCGCCAGCAGCCGGTACGGGACCGGAGATTACGAGCAGTACTTC

len: 14
d_gene: .
j_gene: TRBJ1-1
abundance: .
v_gene: TRBV7-2
CDR3aa: CASRLDRGNTEAFF
CDR3nt: TGTGCCAGCAGGTTGGACAGAGGGAACACTGAAGCTTTCTTT

len: 15
d_gene: .
j_gene: TRBJ2-3
abundance: .
v_gene: TRBV10-3
CDR3aa: CAPPGTVPSTDTQYF
CDR3nt: TGTGCCCCCCCCGGGACCGTCCCTAGCACAGATACGCAGTATTTT

len: 14
d_gene: .
j_gene: TRBJ1-5
abundance: .
v_gene: TRBV2
CDR3aa: CASSDGGGGQPQHF
CDR3nt: TGTGCCAGCAGTGATGGGGGCGGGGGTCAGCCCCAGCATTTT